What follows are 32 T cell receptor beta chains derived from one specimen sequenced in a study of cytomegalovirus exposure and HLA in healthy donors. The PCR used 60 Vbeta and 13 Jbeta primers. Sequencing was performed with immunoSEQ multiplex PCR; in TCRdb, only in-frame clones are kept and a portion is missing. The sample lists around 100,000 clones; roughly 83% were seen once. The specimen sequenced was PBMCs. These receptors originate from a female donor in good health and CMV-seropositive.

The chain couples TRBV6-4 to TRBJ1-2; D possibly corresponds to TRBD1 (5 bases). CDR3 length equals 13 residues. V lost 4 bases, J lost 7 bases, and 13 bases lay in between. Germline loops: CDR1 MRHNA, CDR2 SNTAGT. The DNA of the CDR3 is TGTGCCAGCAGTGTCGGACCGGGGGTTGGCTACACCTTC. This sequence encodes CASSVGPGVGYTF.

V and J are TRBV2 and TRBJ2-1; 9 positions match TRBD1. Germline trimming cut 7 bases from V and 7 bases from J; bases unmatched to any gene: 14. Germline V gene lookup returns CDR1 SNHLY and CDR2 FYNNEI. The CDR3 covers 16 residues. The CDR3 here is CASTRPGTGNGNEQFF. The CDR3 coding sequence is TGTGCCAGCACTCGACCCGGGACAGGGAACGGGAATGAGCAGTTCTTC.

The rearrangement links TRBV11-3 to TRBJ2-3, with 16 bases fitting TRBD2. The CDR3 totals 16 residues. V shed 5 bases, J shed 14 bases, and the junction held 13 bases outside the gene matches. The germline V gene encodes CDR1 SGHNT and CDR2 YENEEA. In DNA, the CDR3 is TGTGCCAGCAGCATAGGAGGGACTAGCGGGGGGGCGGAGGTGTATTTT. This encodes CASSIGGTSGGAEVYF.

This chain connects TRBV6-6 to TRBJ1-1; no definite D call. Per germline, CDR1 MNHNY and CDR2 SVGAGI (reference sequence). V was cut by 6 bases and J by 5 bases, with 10 bases left in between. The length of the CDR3 is 12 residues. The CDR3 sequence is CASRVGVTEAFF. DNA of the CDR3: TGTGCCAGCAGGGTCGGGGTAACTGAAGCTTTCTTT.

The rearrangement uses TRBV7-9 and TRBJ2-7, with D maybe TRBD2 (6 bases). V dropped 6 bases and J dropped 0 bases, with 12 bases sitting between them. The CDR3 totals 14 residues. Germline V CDR1 and CDR2: SEHNR, FQNEAQ (reference sequence). CDR3 protein: CASRSSGTSYEQYF. CDR3 DNA sequence: TGTGCCAGCAGGAGTAGCGGTACCTCCTACGAGCAGTACTTC.

The CDR3 nucleotides read TGTGCCAGCTCACCACGTGCAGGGGCAGGAGTGAACACTGAAGCTTTCTTT. It encodes CASSPRAGAGVNTEAFF. The genes are TRBV18 and TRBJ1-1, with D possibly matching TRBD1 (6 bases). CDR1 KGHSH and CDR2 LQKENI come from the germline V gene. V lost 1 base to trimming and J lost 0 bases, with 15 bases between them. This CDR3 is 17 amino acids long. Looking up the rest from reference TRBV18 and TRBJ1-1 gives the full variable domain: NAGVMQNPRHLVRRRGQEARLRCSPMKGHSHVYWYRQLPEEGLKFMVYLQKENIIDESGMPKERFSAEFPKEGPSILRIQQVVRGDSAAYFCASSPRAGAGVNTEAFFGQGTRLTVV.

Concerning this clone itself: The same CDR3 arises from other DNA sequences in this sample as well. The chain is built from TRBV7-9 and TRBJ2-3, with 8 bases identical to TRBD2. The CDR3 sequence is 15 residues long. Germline CDR1 is SEHNR and CDR2 is FQNEAQ (reference sequence). Trimming removed 4 bases from V and 3 bases from J; junction bases left unmatched: 6. CDR3: CASSSELAGTDTQYF. CDR3 DNA: TGTGCCAGCAGCTCCGAATTAGCGGGGACAGATACGCAGTATTTT.

Written as DNA, the CDR3 is TGTGCCAGCAGCCTCGACAGGGAGAGGGTCTACGAGCAGTACTTC. The encoded protein is CASSLDRERVYEQYF. V gene TRBV4-2 combines with J gene TRBJ2-7; 7 nucleotides align to TRBD1. Germline lookup yields CDR1 LGHNA and CDR2 YNFKEQ. V was clipped by 4 bases and J by 3 bases; unmatched bases: 9. The CDR3 consists of 15 residues.

This clone was detected only once. The chain carries TRBV18 and TRBJ2-5, with TRBD1 as a possible D gene (6 bases). Trimming pared 5 bases from V and 4 bases from J, leaving 8 bases between. Germline CDR1 and CDR2: KGHSH and LQKENI. The CDR3 spans 12 residues. The CDR3 reads CASSTGTETQYF. The CDR3 DNA reads TGTGCCAGCTCAACAGGGACAGAGACCCAGTACTTC.

The chain carries TRBV28 and TRBJ1-3, with D unresolved. The CDR3 runs 16 residues. Germline values: CDR1 MDHEN, CDR2 SYDVKM. V lost 1 base and J 1 base, leaving 11 bases between the germline ends. CDR3 sequence reads: CASSLSTTASGNTIYF. CDR3 nucleotides: TGTGCCAGCAGTTTATCGACAACGGCATCTGGAAACACCATATATTTT.

J is TRBJ2-1 and V is TRBV7-2; perhaps TRBD1 as D (5 bases). CDR1 is SGHTA, CDR2 FQGNSA, per germline. V lost 2 bases and J lost 9, with 11 bases in between. The CDR3 runs 13 residues. CDR3 in DNA: TGTGCCAGCAGCTTACAGGGTATGGGTGAGCAGTTCTTC. It translates to CASSLQGMGEQFF.

This chain joins TRBV7-2 and TRBJ1-1; tentative D call: TRBD1 (6 bases). Deletions cut 3 bases from V and 0 bases from J, with 11 bases between. This CDR3 has 15 amino acids. Germline-derived CDR1 and CDR2 are SGHTA and FQGNSA. The CDR3 reads CASSLLDSVNTEAFF. CDR3 in DNA: TGTGCCAGCAGCTTGTTGGACAGCGTGAACACTGAAGCTTTCTTT.

Of note for this clone: The sample holds other DNA sequences that translate to the same CDR3. The CDR3 DNA is TGTGCCAGCAGCTTTGGAGGTCTTCTCGTTCTCGAGCAGTACTTC. It encodes CASSFGGLLVLEQYF. This sequence joins TRBV5-8 and TRBJ2-7; perhaps TRBD2 as D (5 bases). V dropped 2 bases and J dropped 6 bases, with 18 bases sitting between them. CDR1 SGHTS and CDR2 YDEGEE come from the germline V gene. This CDR3 spans 15 amino acids.

V gene TRBV5-4 combines with J gene TRBJ1-2, with D unresolved. Germline CDR1 is SGHNT and CDR2 is YYREEE (reference sequence). V lost 0 bases and J lost 8, with 8 bases in between. The CDR3 is made up of 12 amino acids. The CDR3 reads CASSLDGEGYTF. The CDR3 DNA is TGTGCCAGCAGCTTGGACGGGGAGGGCTACACCTTC.

To note about this clone: The junction departs from germline at one end; a sequencing error may be responsible. This chain uses TRBV7-9 with TRBJ2-7; 9 nucleotides align to TRBD2. CDR1 is SEHNR, CDR2 FQNEAQ, per germline (reference sequence). The CDR3 has 16 residues. The DNA for the CDR3 is TGTTCCAGCAACGGTATGACTAGCGGAACTTACGGGGAGCAGTACTTC. It translates to CSSNGMTSGTYGEQYF.

V and J are TRBV6-1 and TRBJ1-6, with a possible D match to TRBD1 (5 bases). The CDR3 runs 16 residues. Trimming took off 2 bases at V and 7 bases at J, with 15 bases between the two ends. The V gene's germline CDR1 is MNHNS and CDR2 SASEGT. The CDR3 reads CASSETRGSLNSPLHF. For the CDR3, the DNA is TGTGCCAGCAGTGAAACGCGGGGGTCGTTGAATTCACCCCTCCACTTT.

The chain combines TRBV7-9 with TRBJ2-7, with 9 bases fitting TRBD1. V shed 8 bases, J shed 1 base, and the junction held 9 bases outside the gene matches. Looked up from germline, CDR1 is SEHNR and CDR2 is FQNEAQ (reference sequence). This CDR3 region has 15 residues. CDR3 region: CASEGGTGRSYEQYF. The CDR3 nucleotides read TGTGCCAGCGAAGGAGGGACAGGGAGGTCCTACGAGCAGTACTTC.

CDR3 nucleotides: TGTGCCAGCAGTTCCCCGTCCAGGGTGGACTATGGCTACACCTTC. It encodes CASSSPSRVDYGYTF. The chain combines TRBV6-1 with TRBJ1-2; weak D call: TRBD1 (5 bases). This CDR3 spans 15 amino acids. Germline-derived CDR1 and CDR2 are MNHNS and SASEGT. Trimming cost V 5 bases and J 3 bases, with 16 bases left between them.

The chain employs TRBV9 and TRBJ2-7; 9 bases line up with TRBD2. The CDR3 sequence is 15 residues long. V lost 0 bases to trimming and J lost 3 bases; unmatched junction nucleotides: 4. Germline V gives CDR1 SGDLS, CDR2 YYNGEE. As DNA, the CDR3 is TGTGCCAGCAGCGTAGGACTAGCGGACCTCTACGAGCAGTACTTC. It translates to CASSVGLADLYEQYF.

The chain couples TRBV10-2 to TRBJ2-3; no clear D gene. Trimming left V 6 bases short and J 1 base short, with 8 bases between. From germline, CDR1 is WSHSY and CDR2 SAAADI. The CDR3 length is 13 residues. The CDR3 is CASRERGTDTQYF. The CDR3 nucleotides are TGCGCCAGCAGGGAACGGGGCACAGATACGCAGTATTTT.

J is TRBJ2-1 and V is TRBV27; 9 positions agree with TRBD2. Germline V gene lookup returns CDR1 MNHEY and CDR2 SMNVEV (reference sequence). The J segment lost 3 bases and the V segment lost 6 bases, leaving 9 bases of the junction unmatched. This CDR3 spans 16 amino acids. CDR3 amino acids: CASRLGSGSNYNEQFF. For the CDR3, the DNA is TGTGCCAGCAGGTTGGGTAGCGGGAGCAACTACAATGAGCAGTTCTTC.

The rearrangement links TRBV12-5 to TRBJ2-7; 10 bases are a match to TRBD1. CDR3 length: 16 amino acids. J gave up 5 bases and V 0 bases, and 7 bases lay outside the gene matches. The germline V gene has CDR1 LGHNT and CDR2 FRNRAP. The CDR3 sequence is CASGLVLRDRGHEQYF. In DNA form, the CDR3 reads TGTGCTAGTGGTTTGGTACTACGGGACAGGGGCCACGAGCAGTACTTC.

This clone came up a few times. This chain connects TRBV6-5 to TRBJ2-4; weak D call: TRBD1 (5 bases). The CDR3 is 13 residues long. The V end was cut by 5 bases, the J end by 12 bases, with 17 bases between. The germline gives CDR1 MNHEY, CDR2 SVGAGI. The CDR3 is CASSRRILDSQYF. Written as DNA, the CDR3 is TGTGCCAGCAGTCGACGGATCCTTGACAGTCAGTACTTC.

The chain recombines TRBV7-9 with TRBJ2-1; 11 bases map to TRBD1. V shed 3 bases, J shed 6 bases, and the junction held 7 bases outside the gene matches. This CDR3 has 16 residues. Germline V gives CDR1 SEHNR, CDR2 FQNEAQ (reference sequence). CDR3 protein: CASSFHRDRGSNEQFF. DNA for the CDR3: TGTGCCAGCAGCTTCCACCGGGACAGGGGGAGCAATGAGCAGTTCTTC.

This rearrangement joins TRBV19 to TRBJ1-2; possible D gene TRBD1, 6 bases. The CDR3 has 14 amino acids. Germline-derived CDR1 and CDR2 are LNHDA and SQIVND (reference sequence). Trimming took off 4 bases at V and 7 bases at J, with 16 bases between the two ends. The CDR3 nucleotides read TGTGCCAGTAGTAGAAACAGGGAACCCTCTGGCTACACCTTC. Residues: CASSRNREPSGYTF. The whole variable domain, remainder taken from reference TRBV19 and TRBJ1-2, is DGGITQSPKYLFRKEGQNVTLSCEQNLNHDAMYWYRQDPGQGLRLIYYSQIVNDFQKGDIAEGYSVSREKKESFPLTVTSAQKNPTAFYLCASSRNREPSGYTFGSGTRLTVV.

This chain uses TRBV7-2 with TRBJ1-3, with a weak D call TRBD1 (5 bases). The V and J ends lost 1 base and 0 bases respectively, with 10 bases between them. The germline gives CDR1 SGHTA, CDR2 FQGNSA. CDR3 length: 16 residues. Here the CDR3 reads CASSLGQPDSGNTIYF. CDR3 DNA: TGTGCCAGCAGCTTAGGACAGCCAGACTCTGGAAACACCATATATTTT.

This chain uses TRBV10-1 with TRBJ1-2; D is undetermined. This CDR3 spans 13 amino acids. V lost 4 bases and J lost 4, with 10 bases in between. Germline CDR1 WNHNN, CDR2 SYGVQD (reference sequence). The CDR3 DNA sequence: TGCGCCAGCAGTGGATTTCAGTCCTATGGCTACACCTTC. Its protein is CASSGFQSYGYTF.

The chain is built from TRBV2 and TRBJ2-5, with D possibly matching TRBD2 (6 bases). Germline V gene data show CDR1 as SNHLY and CDR2 as FYNNEI. Deletions cut 3 bases from V and 1 base from J, with 9 bases between. The CDR3 spans 14 residues. The CDR3 DNA is TGTGCCAGCAGTGATATAGCGGTCCAAGAGACCCAGTACTTC. Protein product: CASSDIAVQETQYF.

In this sample, this clone turned up once. The chain couples TRBV4-2 to TRBJ2-1, with TRBD2 matching over 9 bases. Germline assignment: CDR1 LGHNA and CDR2 YNFKEQ. With 2 bases clipped from V and 3 bases from J, the junction kept 11 bases outside the gene matches. The CDR3 extends over 18 amino acids. The CDR3 DNA is TGTGCCAGCAGCCAACGTTCTGTCATTAGCGGGGGCTACAATGAGCAGTTCTTC. Protein: CASSQRSVISGGYNEQFF.

The gene calls are TRBV19 and TRBJ2-1, with 8 bases that match TRBD2. Germline V gene data show CDR1 as LNHDA and CDR2 as SQIVND (reference sequence). The CDR3 runs to 18 residues. V trimming: 7 bases; J trimming: 3 bases; junction bases outside the gene matches: 17. The CDR3 reads CASNPTRGPAGVYNEQFF. The CDR3 DNA reads as TGTGCCAGTAACCCCACTAGGGGTCCAGCGGGAGTCTACAATGAGCAGTTCTTC.

The chain couples TRBV30 to TRBJ2-7; TRBD1 might be the D (5 bases). The CDR3 extends over 12 amino acids. V was clipped by 1 base and J by 2 bases, with 6 bases between them. CDR1 and CDR2 (germline): GTSNPN, SVGIG (reference sequence). The CDR3 here is CAWSAGPYEQYF. The CDR3 bases are TGTGCCTGGAGTGCAGGGCCCTACGAGCAGTACTTC. The variable domain in full, with the rest retrieved from reference TRBV30 and TRBJ2-7, is SQTIHQWPATLVQPVGSPLSLECTVEGTSNPNLYWYRQAAGRGLQLLFYSVGIGQISSEVPQNLSASRPQDRQFILSSKKLLLSDSGFYLCAWSAGPYEQYFGPGTRLTVT.

The chain joins TRBV19 to TRBJ1-2, with 9 positions matching TRBD1. V lost 3 bases and J lost 8; bases outside the gene matches: 7. This CDR3 comprises 14 residues. The germline V gene encodes CDR1 LNHDA and CDR2 SQIVND (reference sequence). CDR3 sequence (DNA): TGTGCCAGTAGTATGCGGGACAGGGTCGGAGGCTACACCTTC. Its protein product is CASSMRDRVGGYTF.